This TCR beta chain was sequenced for a study of cytomegalovirus exposure and HLA in healthy donors. Overall study: Earlier sequencing of 150 million to 200 million T cells yielded approximately 120 million unique TCR beta sequences. Findings of the study overall: CMV serostatus alone was available as immune exposure information.

Researchers ran the PCR with 60 Vbeta and 13 Jbeta primers. Clones were read by immunoSEQ multiplex PCR, and TCRdb kept only the in-frame ones, dropping some. Among tens of thousands of clones listed, approximately 78% were seen once. Germline CDR1 MDHEN, CDR2 SYDVKM. Deletions cut 7 bases from V and 10 bases from J, with 13 bases between. CDR3 length: 11 residues. The table lists this clone with a count of one. The antigen is undetermined. This TCR derives from a man aged 35 to 55 in good health and CMV-seronegative. Sequenced sample: PBMCs. This chain uses TRBV28 with TRBJ1-1; D is unresolved. The CDR3 here is CASTTQGRAFF. CDR3 DNA: TGTGCCAGCACCACGCAAGGGAGAGCTTTCTTT.